The table lists the clone carrying this TCR beta chain with a count of one. Its antigen is undetermined. The data stem from a study of blood T cells in healthy people across ages. Germline-derived CDR1 and CDR2 are SGHAT and FQNNGV. After removal of 5 bases from V and 11 bases from J, the junction contained 14 bases not matched to a gene. This CDR3 spans 15 amino acids. Together with a sample-barcoded 5' primer, a J-beta primer mix was included in a second PCR lasting about 7 to 12 cycles. Each CDR3 protein is one row after TCRdb ran MiXCR on the 5' RACE reads. The sample consists of around 970,000 distinct CDR3 sequences, about 51% of them appearing once. Study results and caveats: When one million T cells were used, diversity estimates were thought to be underestimates. Whereas aged donors had fewer naive CD4+ cells, long-lived donors had more of them and higher diversity.

The TCR sequence derives from a woman aged 55-70 years in good health. The chain uses TRBV11-2 and TRBJ2-5, with 10 bases matching TRBD2. Sequencing was carried out using blood. The CDR3 loop is CASSTGLAEINEQYF. In DNA, the CDR3 is TGTGCCAGCAGCACCGGACTAGCGGAAATCAATGAGCAGTACTTC.